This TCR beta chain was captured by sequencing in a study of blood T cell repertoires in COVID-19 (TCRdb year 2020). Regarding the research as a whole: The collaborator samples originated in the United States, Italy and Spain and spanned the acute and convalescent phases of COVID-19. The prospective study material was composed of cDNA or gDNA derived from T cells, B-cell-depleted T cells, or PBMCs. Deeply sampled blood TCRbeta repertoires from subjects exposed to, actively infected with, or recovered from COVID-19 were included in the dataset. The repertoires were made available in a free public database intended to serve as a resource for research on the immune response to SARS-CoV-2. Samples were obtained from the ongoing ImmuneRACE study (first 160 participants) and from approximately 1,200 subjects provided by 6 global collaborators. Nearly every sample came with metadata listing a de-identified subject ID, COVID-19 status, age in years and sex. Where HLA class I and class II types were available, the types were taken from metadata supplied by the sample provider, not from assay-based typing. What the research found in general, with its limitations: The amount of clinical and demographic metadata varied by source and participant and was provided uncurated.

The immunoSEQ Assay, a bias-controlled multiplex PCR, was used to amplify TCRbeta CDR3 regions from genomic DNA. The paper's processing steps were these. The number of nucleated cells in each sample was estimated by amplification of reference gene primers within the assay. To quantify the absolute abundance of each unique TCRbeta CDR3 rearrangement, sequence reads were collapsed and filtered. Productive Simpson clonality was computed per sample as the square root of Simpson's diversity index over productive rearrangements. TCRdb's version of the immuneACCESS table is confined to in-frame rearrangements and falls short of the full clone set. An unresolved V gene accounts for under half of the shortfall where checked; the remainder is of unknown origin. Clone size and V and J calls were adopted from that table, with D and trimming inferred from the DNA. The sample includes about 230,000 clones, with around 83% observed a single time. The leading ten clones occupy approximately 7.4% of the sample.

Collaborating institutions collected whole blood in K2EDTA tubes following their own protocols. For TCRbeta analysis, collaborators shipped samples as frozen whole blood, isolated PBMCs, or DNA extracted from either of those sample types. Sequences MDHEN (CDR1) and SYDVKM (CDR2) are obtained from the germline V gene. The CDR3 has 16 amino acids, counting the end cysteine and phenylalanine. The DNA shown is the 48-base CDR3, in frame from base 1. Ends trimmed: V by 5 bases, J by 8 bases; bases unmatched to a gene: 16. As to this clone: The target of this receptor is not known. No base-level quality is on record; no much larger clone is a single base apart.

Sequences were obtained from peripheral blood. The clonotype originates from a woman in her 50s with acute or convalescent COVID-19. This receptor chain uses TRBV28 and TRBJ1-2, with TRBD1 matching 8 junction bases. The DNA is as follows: TGTGCCAGCAGTGGATCCCAGGGGGCGCTGATTAAGGGCTACACCTTC. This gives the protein CASSGSQGALIKGYTF.